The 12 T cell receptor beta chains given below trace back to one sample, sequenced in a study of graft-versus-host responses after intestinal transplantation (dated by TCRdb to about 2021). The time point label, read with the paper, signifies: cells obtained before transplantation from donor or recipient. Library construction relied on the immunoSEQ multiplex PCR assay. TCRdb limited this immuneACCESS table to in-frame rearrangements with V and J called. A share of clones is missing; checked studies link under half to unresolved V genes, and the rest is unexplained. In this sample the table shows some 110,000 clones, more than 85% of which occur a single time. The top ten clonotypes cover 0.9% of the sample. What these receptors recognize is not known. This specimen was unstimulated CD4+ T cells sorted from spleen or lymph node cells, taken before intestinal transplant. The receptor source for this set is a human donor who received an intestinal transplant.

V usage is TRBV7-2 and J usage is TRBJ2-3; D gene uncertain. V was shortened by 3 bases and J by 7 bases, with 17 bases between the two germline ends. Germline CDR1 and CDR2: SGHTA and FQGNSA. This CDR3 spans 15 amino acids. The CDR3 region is CASSFRTEIGNTQYF. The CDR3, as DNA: TGTGCCAGCAGCTTTAGGACCGAGATTGGAAATACGCAGTATTTT.

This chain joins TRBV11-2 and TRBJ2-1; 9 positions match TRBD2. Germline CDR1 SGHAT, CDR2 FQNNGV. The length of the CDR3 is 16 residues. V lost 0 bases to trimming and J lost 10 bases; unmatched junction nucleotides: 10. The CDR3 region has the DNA TGTGCCAGCAGCTTAGAATGGCGGGGGGGCCAAGGCGAGCAGTTCTTC. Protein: CASSLEWRGGQGEQFF.

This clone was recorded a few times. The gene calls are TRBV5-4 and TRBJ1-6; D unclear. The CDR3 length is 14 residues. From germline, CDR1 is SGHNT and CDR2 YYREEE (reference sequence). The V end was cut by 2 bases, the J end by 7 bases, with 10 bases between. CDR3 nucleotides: TGTGCCAGCAGCTTTAATCCCGGGAATTCACCCCTCCACTTT. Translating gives CASSFNPGNSPLHF.

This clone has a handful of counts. CDR3 DNA: TGCGCCAGCAGCCCCAAGGAGGGCGTCCTGACTTTC. Protein sequence: CASSPKEGVLTF. The chain uses TRBV5-1 and TRBJ2-6; TRBD2 might be the D (6 bases). Trimming took 4 bases from V and 12 from J, leaving 11 bases between them. The CDR3 consists of 12 residues. Germline CDR1 SGHRS, CDR2 YFSETQ.

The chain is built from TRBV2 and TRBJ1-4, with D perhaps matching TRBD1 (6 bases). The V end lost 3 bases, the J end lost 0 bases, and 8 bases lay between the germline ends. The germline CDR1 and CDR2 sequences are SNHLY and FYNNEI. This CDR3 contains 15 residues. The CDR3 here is CASSERTATNEKLFF. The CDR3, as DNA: TGTGCCAGCAGTGAGAGGACAGCAACTAATGAAAAACTGTTTTTT. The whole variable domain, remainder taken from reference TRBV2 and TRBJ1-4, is EPEVTQTPSHQVTQMGQEVILRCVPISNHLYFYWYRQILGQKVEFLVSFYNNEISEKSEIFDDQFSVERPDGSNFTLKIRSTKLEDSAMYFCASSERTATNEKLFFGSGTQLSVL.

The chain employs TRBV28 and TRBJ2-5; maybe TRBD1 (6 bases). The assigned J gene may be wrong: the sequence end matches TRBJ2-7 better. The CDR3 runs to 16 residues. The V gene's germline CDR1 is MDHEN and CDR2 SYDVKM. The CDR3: CASRVGAGTLTYEQYF. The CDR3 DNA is TGTGCCAGCCGAGTCGGAGCAGGGACACTGACCTACGAGCAGTACTTC.

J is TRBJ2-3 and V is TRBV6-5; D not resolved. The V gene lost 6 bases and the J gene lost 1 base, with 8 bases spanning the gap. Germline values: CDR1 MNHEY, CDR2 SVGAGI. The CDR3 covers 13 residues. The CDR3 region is CASSRTGTDTQYF. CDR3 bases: TGTGCCAGCAGCCGTACTGGCACAGATACGCAGTATTTT.

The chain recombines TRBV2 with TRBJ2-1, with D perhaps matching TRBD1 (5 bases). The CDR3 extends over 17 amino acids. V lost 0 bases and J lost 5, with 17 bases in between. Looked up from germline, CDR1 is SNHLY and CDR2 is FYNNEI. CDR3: CASSEAPPLTADNEQFF. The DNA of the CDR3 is TGTGCCAGCAGTGAAGCGCCCCCCTTGACAGCAGACAATGAGCAGTTCTTC.

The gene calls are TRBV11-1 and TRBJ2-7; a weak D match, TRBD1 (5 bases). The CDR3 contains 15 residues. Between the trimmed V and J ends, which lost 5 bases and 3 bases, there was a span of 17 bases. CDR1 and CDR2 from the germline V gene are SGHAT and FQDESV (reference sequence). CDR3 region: CASSITRASYYEQYF. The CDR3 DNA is TGTGCCAGCAGCATTACCAGGGCCAGCTACTACGAGCAGTACTTC. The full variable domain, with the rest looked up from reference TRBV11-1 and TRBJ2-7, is EAEVAQSPRYKITEKSQAVAFWCDPISGHATLYWYRQILGQGPELLVQFQDESVVDDSQLPKDRFSAERLKGVDSTLKIQPAELGDSAMYLCASSITRASYYEQYFGPGTRLTVT.

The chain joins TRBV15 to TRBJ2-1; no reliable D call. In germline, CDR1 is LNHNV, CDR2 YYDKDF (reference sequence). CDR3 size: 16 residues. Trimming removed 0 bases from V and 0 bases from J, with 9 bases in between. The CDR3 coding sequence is TGTGCCACCAGCAGAGATTTGATTATCTCCTACAATGAGCAGTTCTTC. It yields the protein CATSRDLIISYNEQFF.

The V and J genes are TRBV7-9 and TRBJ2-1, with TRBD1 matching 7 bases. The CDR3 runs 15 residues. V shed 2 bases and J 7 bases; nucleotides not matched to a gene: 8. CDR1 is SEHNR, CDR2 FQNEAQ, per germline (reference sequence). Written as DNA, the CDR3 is TGTGCCAGCAGCTTACGGCAGGGGGTGGGTAATGAGCAGTTCTTC. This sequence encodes CASSLRQGVGNEQFF. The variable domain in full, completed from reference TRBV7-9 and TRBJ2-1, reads DTGVSQNPRHKITKRGQNVTFRCDPISEHNRLYWYRQTLGQGPEFLTYFQNEAQLEKSRLLSDRFSAERPKGSFSTLEIQRTEQGDSAMYLCASSLRQGVGNEQFFGPGTRLTVL.

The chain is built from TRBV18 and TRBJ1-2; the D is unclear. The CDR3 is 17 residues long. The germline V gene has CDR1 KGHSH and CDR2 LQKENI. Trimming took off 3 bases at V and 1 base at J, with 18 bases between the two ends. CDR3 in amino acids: CASSPTASPRYNYGYTF. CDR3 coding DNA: TGTGCCAGCTCACCTACAGCCAGTCCCAGATATAACTATGGCTACACCTTC.